This TCR beta chain was found in a study of T cells in Graves' hyperthyroidism and ophthalmopathy. Findings of the study overall: Stable hyperthyroidism was separated from ophthalmopathy by a model based on 13 V-J features. Most clonotypes expanded in the thyroid (above 0.001) were also present in blood.

RNA transcripts were the template for amplifying TCR beta CDR3 regions. With the HTBI primer set, the TCR CDR3 went through a first round of RT-PCR. TCRdb reanalysed the multiplex PCR reads using MiXCR and keeps one entry per CDR3 protein. The sample has 600,000 to 700,000 distinct CDR3 sequences; roughly 14% are singletons. This clonotype was seen more than once but under ten times. Antigen: not known. Uncontrolled infections, other autoimmune diseases, pregnancy or lactation led to exclusion of patients. Trimming removed 4 bases at V and 5 bases at J, with 9 bases between. Germline V gives CDR1 KGHSH, CDR2 LQKENI. This CDR3 region has 12 residues.

Sequenced input: blood. The sequence came from a middle-aged woman with Graves' ophthalmopathy. This chain uses TRBV18 with TRBJ2-7; maybe TRBD2 (5 bases). The CDR3 sequence is CASSRPGNEQYF. In DNA form, the CDR3 reads TGTGCCAGCTCACGTCCGGGGAACGAGCAGTACTTC.